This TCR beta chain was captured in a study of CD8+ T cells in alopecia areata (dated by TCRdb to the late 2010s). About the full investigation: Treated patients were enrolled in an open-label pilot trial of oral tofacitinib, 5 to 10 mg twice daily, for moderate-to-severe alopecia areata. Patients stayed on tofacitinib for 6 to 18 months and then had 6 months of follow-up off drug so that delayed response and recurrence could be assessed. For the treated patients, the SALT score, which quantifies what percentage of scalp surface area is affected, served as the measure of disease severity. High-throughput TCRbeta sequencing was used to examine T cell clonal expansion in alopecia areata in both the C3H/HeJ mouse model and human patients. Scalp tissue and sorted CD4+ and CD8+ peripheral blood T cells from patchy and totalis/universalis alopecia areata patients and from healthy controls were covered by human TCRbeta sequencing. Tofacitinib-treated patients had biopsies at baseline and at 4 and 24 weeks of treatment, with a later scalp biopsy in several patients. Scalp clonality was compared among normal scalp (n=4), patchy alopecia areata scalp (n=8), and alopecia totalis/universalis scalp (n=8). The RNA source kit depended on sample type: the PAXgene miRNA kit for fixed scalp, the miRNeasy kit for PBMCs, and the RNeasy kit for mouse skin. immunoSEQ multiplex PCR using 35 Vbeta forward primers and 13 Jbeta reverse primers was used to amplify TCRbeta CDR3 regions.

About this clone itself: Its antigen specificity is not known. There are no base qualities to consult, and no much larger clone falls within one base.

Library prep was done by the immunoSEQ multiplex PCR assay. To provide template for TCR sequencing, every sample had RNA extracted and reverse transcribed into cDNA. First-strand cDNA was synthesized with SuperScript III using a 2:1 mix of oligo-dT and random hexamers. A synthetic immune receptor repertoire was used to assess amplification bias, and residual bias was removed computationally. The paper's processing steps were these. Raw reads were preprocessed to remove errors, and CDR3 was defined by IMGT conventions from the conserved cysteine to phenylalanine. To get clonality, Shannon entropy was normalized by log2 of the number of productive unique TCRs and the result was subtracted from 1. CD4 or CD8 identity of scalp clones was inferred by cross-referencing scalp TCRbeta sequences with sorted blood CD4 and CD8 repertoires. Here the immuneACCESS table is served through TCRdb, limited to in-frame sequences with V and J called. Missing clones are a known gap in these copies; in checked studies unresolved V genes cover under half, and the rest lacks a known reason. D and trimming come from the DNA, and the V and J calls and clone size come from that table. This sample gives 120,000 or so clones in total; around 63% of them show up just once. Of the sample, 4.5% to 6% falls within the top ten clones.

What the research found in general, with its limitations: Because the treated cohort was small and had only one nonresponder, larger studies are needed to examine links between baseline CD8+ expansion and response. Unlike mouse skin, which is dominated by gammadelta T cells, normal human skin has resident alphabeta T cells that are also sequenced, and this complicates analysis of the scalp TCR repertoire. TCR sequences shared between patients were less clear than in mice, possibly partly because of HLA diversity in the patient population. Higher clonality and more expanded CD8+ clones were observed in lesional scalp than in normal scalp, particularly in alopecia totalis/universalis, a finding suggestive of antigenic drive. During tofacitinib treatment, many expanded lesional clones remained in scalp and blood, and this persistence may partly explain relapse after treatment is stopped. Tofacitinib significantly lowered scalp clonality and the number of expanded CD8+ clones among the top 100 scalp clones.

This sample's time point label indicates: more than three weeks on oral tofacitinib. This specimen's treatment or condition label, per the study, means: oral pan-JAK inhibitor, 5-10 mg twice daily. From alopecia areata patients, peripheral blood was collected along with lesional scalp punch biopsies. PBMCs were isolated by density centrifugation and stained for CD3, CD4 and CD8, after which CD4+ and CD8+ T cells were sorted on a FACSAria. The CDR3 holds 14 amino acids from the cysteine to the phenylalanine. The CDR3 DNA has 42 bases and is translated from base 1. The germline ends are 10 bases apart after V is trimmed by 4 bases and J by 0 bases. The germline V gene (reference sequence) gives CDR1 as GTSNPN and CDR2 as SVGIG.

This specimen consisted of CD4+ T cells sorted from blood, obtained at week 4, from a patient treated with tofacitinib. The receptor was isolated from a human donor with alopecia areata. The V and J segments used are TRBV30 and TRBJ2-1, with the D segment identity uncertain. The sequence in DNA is TGTGCCTGGATACTTACTGGCTCCTACAATGAGCAGTTCTTC. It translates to CAWILTGSYNEQFF.